This T cell receptor (beta chain) was retrieved from a study of human versus mouse CDR3 diversity and MHC coevolution. Overall study results and limits: iCHAO1 estimated the human TCR beta repertoire at roughly 1.5 million clonotypes. Human CDR3s averaged more deletions and insertions than mouse CDR3s. Clonal inequality was lowest in most of the three human donors.

As for this clone: Its antigen is not identified.

Profiling relied on immunoSEQ multiplex PCR, and the TCRdb table lists in-frame clones only, not all of them. The repertoire consists of some 60,000 clones, with about 93% occurring once and the leading ten covering under 20%. Cells were CD45RO-negative CD62L-positive naive CD4 T cells sorted from PBMCs. Sequencing was performed on naive CD4+ T cells from blood. The subset denotes: CD45RO-negative CD62L-positive naive CD4 T cells. This TCR came from a person between 55 and 70 years old in good health.

The CDR3 loop reads CAWSVPGLAGTDTQYF. The DNA for the CDR3 is TGTGCCTGGAGTGTACCGGGACTAGCGGGAACAGATACGCAGTATTTT. This sequence joins TRBV30 and TRBJ2-3; TRBD2 aligns across 13 bases. Germline V lookup: CDR1 GTSNPN, CDR2 SVGIG (reference sequence). The CDR3 consists of 16 residues. After removal of 0 bases from V and 3 bases from J, the junction contained 3 bases not matched to a gene.